These 31 T cell receptor beta chains share one sample of origin, sequenced in a study of blood T cell repertoires in COVID-19. Repertoires were generated with immunoSEQ multiplex PCR, while TCRdb's copy carries only in-frame clones and drops some. The sample shows approximately 400,000 clones, roughly 91% of them seen only once. The sample taken for sequencing was PBMCs or T cells enriched from blood (not recorded which). These TCRs come from a woman in her late teens or twenties who had recovered from COVID-19.

The chain recombines TRBV19 with TRBJ1-6; 10 nucleotides align to TRBD1. This CDR3 is built from 14 residues. Germline V lookup: CDR1 LNHDA, CDR2 SQIVND (reference sequence). Trimming cost V 4 bases and J 8 bases; bases outside gene matches: 2. CDR3 DNA sequence: TGTGCCAGTAGTAGACAGGGGGCGGATTCACCCCTCCACTTT. Translation gives CASSRQGADSPLHF.

The chain couples TRBV7-9 to TRBJ1-1; a possible D gene is TRBD1 (5 bases). The CDR3 contains 13 residues. Trimming left V 5 bases short and J 1 base short, with 8 bases between. Looked up from germline, CDR1 is SEHNR and CDR2 is FQNEAQ (reference sequence). For the CDR3, the DNA is TGTGCCAGCAGCCGACAGCCGAACACTGAAGCTTTCTTT. This gives the protein CASSRQPNTEAFF.

V and J are TRBV7-8 and TRBJ1-4; TRBD1 is a possible D gene (5 bases). V lost 2 bases and J lost 7, with 14 bases in between. CDR3 length: 15 amino acids. The V gene's germline CDR1 is SGHVS and CDR2 FQNEAQ. Here the CDR3 reads CASSLSGGSSEKLFF. CDR3 nucleotide sequence: TGTGCCAGCAGCTTATCGGGGGGATCTAGTGAAAAACTGTTTTTT.

This chain links TRBV5-1 with TRBJ2-1; 11 bases agree with TRBD2. The CDR3 has 14 amino acids. The V segment lost 4 bases and the J segment 5 bases; nucleotides outside the gene matches: 2. Looked up from germline, CDR1 is SGHRS and CDR2 is YFSETQ. The CDR3 loop reads CASSEGLADNEQFF. In DNA form, the CDR3 reads TGCGCCAGCAGCGAGGGACTAGCGGACAATGAGCAGTTCTTC.

This clone was found once. The rearrangement links TRBV27 to TRBJ1-5; the D is unclear. Looked up from germline, CDR1 is MNHEY and CDR2 is SMNVEV (reference sequence). V was pared by 6 bases and J by 4 bases, with 10 bases between. This CDR3 has 13 amino acids. The CDR3 reads CASSSLVNQPQHF. CDR3 coding DNA: TGTGCCAGCAGCTCCCTCGTAAATCAGCCCCAGCATTTT.

The genes are TRBV4-1 and TRBJ2-3; 10 nucleotides line up with TRBD2. Germline values: CDR1 MGHRA, CDR2 YSYEKL. Germline trimming cut 4 bases from V and 5 bases from J; bases unmatched to any gene: 9. CDR3 length equals 16 residues. The CDR3 reads CASSRQSAGGQDTQYF. CDR3 DNA sequence: TGCGCCAGCAGCCGACAATCAGCGGGGGGGCAAGATACGCAGTATTTT.

This chain connects TRBV7-9 to TRBJ1-5; 8 nucleotides align to TRBD1. The J segment lost 0 bases and the V segment lost 8 bases, leaving 3 bases of the junction unmatched. This CDR3 has 14 residues. The germline V gene has CDR1 SEHNR and CDR2 FQNEAQ (reference sequence). The CDR3 DNA follows: TGTGCCAGCGGGACAGGACCTAGCAATCAGCCCCAGCATTTT. This encodes CASGTGPSNQPQHF.

This clone has a single count. The chain has TRBV11-3 and TRBJ2-1; TRBD1 agrees at 7 bases. This CDR3 has 15 residues. The V and J ends lost 5 bases and 5 bases, in that order; junction bases with no gene match: 9. Germline values: CDR1 SGHNT, CDR2 YENEEA. The DNA of the CDR3 is TGTGCCAGCAGCCTCCGGACAGGAGCCCACAATGAGCAGTTCTTC. Translated: CASSLRTGAHNEQFF.

The chain employs TRBV5-4 and TRBJ1-2; 8 bases line up with TRBD1. The V and J ends lost 3 bases and 4 bases, in that order; junction bases with no gene match: 5. The CDR3 contains 14 residues. Germline CDR1 and CDR2: SGHNT and YYREEE (reference sequence). The CDR3 sequence is CASSWPGTGYGYTF. In DNA form, the CDR3 reads TGTGCCAGCAGCTGGCCGGGGACAGGCTATGGCTACACCTTC.

The chain combines TRBV4-1 with TRBJ2-2; tentative D call: TRBD2 (6 bases). The V gene's germline CDR1 is MGHRA and CDR2 YSYEKL. Trimming left V 4 bases short and J 2 bases short, with 17 bases between. This CDR3 is built from 17 residues. CDR3 nucleotides: TGCGCCAGCAGCCGAGTGGGGACTGGAGGCAACACCGGGGAGCTGTTTTTT. Protein sequence: CASSRVGTGGNTGELFF.

CDR3 residues: CASSLGTGQSNEKLFF. The CDR3 DNA reads TGTGCCAGCAGCTTAGGAACGGGACAGTCTAATGAAAAACTGTTTTTT. The chain couples TRBV7-9 to TRBJ1-4, with 7 bases that match TRBD1. The CDR3 covers 16 residues. Trimming took 1 base from V and 3 from J; bases not matched to a gene: 5. Germline lookup yields CDR1 SEHNR and CDR2 FQNEAQ (reference sequence).

The J gene is TRBJ1-5, the V gene TRBV10-3; 8 bases are shared with TRBD1. Germline trimming cut 2 bases from V and 2 bases from J; bases unmatched to any gene: 5. The CDR3 is 16 residues long. The V gene's germline CDR1 is ENHRY and CDR2 SYGVKD. CDR3 protein: CAISEETGVGNQPQHF. The CDR3 DNA follows: TGTGCCATCAGTGAGGAGACAGGGGTCGGCAATCAGCCCCAGCATTTT.

The chain employs TRBV7-9 and TRBJ1-6, with 9 bases fitting TRBD1. J was trimmed by 10 bases and V by 1 base; bases with no gene match: 5. The CDR3 length is 15 residues. The germline gives CDR1 SEHNR, CDR2 FQNEAQ (reference sequence). The CDR3 nucleotides read TGTGCCAGCAGCTTAGTCGGACAGGGGCCCTCACCCCTCCACTTT. It translates to CASSLVGQGPSPLHF.

This chain joins TRBV18 and TRBJ1-1; 7 bases are a match to TRBD1. Trimming cost V 4 bases and J 7 bases; bases outside gene matches: 6. From germline, CDR1 is KGHSH and CDR2 LQKENI. The CDR3 is 13 residues long. CDR3 nucleotides: TGTGCCAGCTCACTAGGGGACAGCATTGAAGCTTTCTTT. As protein: CASSLGDSIEAFF.

The rearrangement uses TRBV19 and TRBJ1-4, with D tentatively TRBD1 (6 bases). Germline assignment: CDR1 LNHDA and CDR2 SQIVND (reference sequence). The CDR3 spans 15 residues. V was cut by 1 base and J by 10 bases, with 16 bases left in between. The CDR3 reads CASSIGTEGRGKLFF. Written as DNA, the CDR3 is TGTGCCAGTAGTATAGGGACAGAAGGAAGGGGAAAACTGTTTTTT.

The chain links TRBV5-6 to TRBJ1-2; D ambiguous. Germline CDR1 SGHDT, CDR2 YYEEEE. The V and J ends lost 4 bases and 5 bases respectively, with 18 bases between them. This CDR3 comprises 15 residues. The CDR3 loop reads CASSLREGWWYGYTF. In DNA form, the CDR3 reads TGTGCCAGCAGCCTGAGGGAGGGATGGTGGTATGGCTACACCTTC.

The table lists this clone with a count of one. This sequence joins TRBV15 and TRBJ1-5, with a possible D match to TRBD1 (5 bases). Between the trimmed V and J ends, which lost 1 base and 5 bases, there was a span of 15 bases. The CDR3 spans 16 residues. CDR1 is LNHNV, CDR2 YYDKDF, per germline (reference sequence). The CDR3 DNA is TGTGCCACCAGCAGAGGCGGACACCTGGGCGATCAGCCCCAGCATTTT. Translated: CATSRGGHLGDQPQHF.

This clone appeared a single time. The chain recombines TRBV18 with TRBJ1-3; possible D gene TRBD1, 5 bases. The CDR3 length is 15 residues. Looked up from germline, CDR1 is KGHSH and CDR2 is LQKENI. Trimming pared 2 bases from V and 0 bases from J, leaving 8 bases between. DNA of the CDR3: TGTGCCAGCTCACCAAGAGACAGCTCTGGAAACACCATATATTTT. This sequence encodes CASSPRDSSGNTIYF.

The chain recombines TRBV7-2 with TRBJ2-3; the match to TRBD2 covers 8 bases. Trimming removed 1 base from V and 4 bases from J; junction bases left unmatched: 10. The V gene's germline CDR1 is SGHTA and CDR2 FQGNSA. The CDR3 is made up of 17 amino acids. CDR3: CASSLGALSGNSDTQYF. In DNA form, the CDR3 reads TGTGCCAGCAGCTTAGGCGCTCTTAGCGGGAACTCAGATACGCAGTATTTT. The full variable domain, in which reference TRBV7-2 and TRBJ2-3 provide the parts outside the CDR3, is GAGVSQSPSNKVTEKGKDVELRCDPISGHTALYWYRQSLGQGLEFLIYFQGNSAPDKSGLPSDRFSAERTGGSVSTLTIQRTQQEDSAVYLCASSLGALSGNSDTQYFGPGTRLTVL.

This chain joins TRBV27 and TRBJ2-7; 8 bases fit TRBD1. V gave up 7 bases and J gave up 2 bases; unmatched junction bases: 10. Germline-derived CDR1 and CDR2 are MNHEY and SMNVEV (reference sequence). This CDR3 comprises 15 residues. The DNA of the CDR3 is TGTGCCAGCACCACTAGACAGGGGTCGACCTACGAGCAGTACTTC. The encoded protein is CASTTRQGSTYEQYF.

The V gene is TRBV5-6, the J gene TRBJ1-2; D remains unclear. Germline V gene data show CDR1 as SGHDT and CDR2 as YYEEEE. The length of the CDR3 is 13 residues. V was trimmed by 1 base and J by 8 bases, leaving 12 bases between them. This CDR3 reads CASSLSGFGGYTF. For the CDR3, the DNA is TGTGCCAGCAGCTTGTCGGGGTTCGGGGGCTACACCTTC.

The chain combines TRBV3-1 (or the pseudogene TRBV3-2) with TRBJ2-1; 8 nucleotides match TRBD2. This CDR3 comprises 16 residues. The germline CDR1 and CDR2 sequences are LGHDT and YNNKEL (reference sequence). V was clipped by 1 base and J by 7 bases; unmatched bases: 9. In nucleotides, the CDR3 is TGTGCCAGCAGCCAAGTCGCGGCGGGGGGATTAAATGAGCAGTTCTTC. Translated, it gives CASSQVAAGGLNEQFF.

CDR3 sequence (DNA): TGTGCCAGCAGCTACAACAATGAGCAGTTCTTC. This sequence encodes CASSYNNEQFF. The genes are TRBV11-2 and TRBJ2-1; no firm D call. With 4 bases removed from V and 5 bases from J, the gap between germline ends came to 3 bases. CDR1 and CDR2 from the germline V gene are SGHAT and FQNNGV. This CDR3 has 11 residues. Full variable domain (rest looked up from reference TRBV11-2 and TRBJ2-1): EAGVAQSPRYKIIEKRQSVAFWCNPISGHATLYWYQQILGQGPKLLIQFQNNGVVDDSQLPKDRFSAERLKGVDSTLKIQPAKLEDSAVYLCASSYNNEQFFGPGTRLTVL.

This chain links TRBV15 with TRBJ1-5, with a weak D call TRBD1 (6 bases). The V gene lost 5 bases and the J gene lost 3 bases, with 14 bases spanning the gap. CDR3 length: 15 amino acids. The germline V gene encodes CDR1 LNHNV and CDR2 YYDKDF (reference sequence). The CDR3 DNA sequence: TGTGCCACCAGCGGCAGTGGGGGGGCCAATCAGCCCCAGCATTTT. Protein: CATSGSGGANQPQHF.

J is TRBJ2-7 and V is TRBV4-2; 8 nucleotides align to TRBD1. V trimming: 0 bases; J trimming: 3 bases; junction bases outside the gene matches: 4. The CDR3 is 15 residues long. Germline CDR1 reads LGHNA; CDR2 reads YNFKEQ. CDR3 DNA sequence: TGTGCCAGCAGCCAAGAGAGACAGGGGCACTACGAGCAGTACTTC. Translating it yields CASSQERQGHYEQYF.

V gene TRBV11-2 combines with J gene TRBJ2-2; TRBD2 might be the D (7 bases). This CDR3 contains 17 residues. Germline lookup yields CDR1 SGHAT and CDR2 FQNNGV. The germline V and J ends were trimmed by 8 bases and 3 bases, with 22 bases remaining between them. This CDR3 is CASLLGGGGWDTGELFF. As DNA, the CDR3 is TGTGCCAGCTTACTCGGGGGCGGGGGCTGGGACACCGGGGAGCTGTTTTTT.

A word on this clone: Distinct nucleotide sequences in the sample also encode this CDR3. V gene TRBV5-1 combines with J gene TRBJ1-4; 9 bases fit TRBD1. V shed 3 bases, J shed 5 bases, and the junction held 2 bases outside the gene matches. CDR1 is SGHRS and CDR2 is YFSETQ in the germline V gene. The CDR3 totals 14 residues. Here the CDR3 DNA reads TGCGCCAGCAGCTCGGGACAGGGCAATGAAAAACTGTTTTTT. It codes for CASSSGQGNEKLFF.

The chain combines TRBV5-4 with TRBJ1-1, with a weak D call TRBD1 (5 bases). The CDR3 is 14 amino acids. CDR1 and CDR2 (germline): SGHNT, YYREEE (reference sequence). Trimming took 4 bases from V and 0 from J, leaving 10 bases between them. This CDR3 is CASSKTDLNTEAFF. CDR3 coding DNA: TGTGCCAGCAGCAAGACAGACCTGAACACTGAAGCTTTCTTT.

The table lists this clone with a count of one. The chain combines TRBV4-3 with TRBJ1-1; tentatively, D is TRBD1 (5 bases). Between the trimmed V and J ends, which lost 1 base and 4 bases, there was a span of 13 bases. The germline CDR1 and CDR2 sequences are LGHNA and YSLEER. The CDR3 is 15 amino acids. CDR3 in DNA: TGCGCCAGCAGCCAAGGGCCGCCAGGGCTCACTGAAGCTTTCTTT. Protein sequence: CASSQGPPGLTEAFF.

The V call is TRBV19, the J call TRBJ2-2; D possibly corresponds to TRBD1 (6 bases). Germline loops: CDR1 LNHDA, CDR2 SQIVND (reference sequence). The CDR3 loop spans 16 amino acids. Trimming cost V 5 bases and J 1 base, with 14 bases left between them. The CDR3 coding sequence is TGTGCCAGTAGTGCCGACAGGTGGGGGAACACCGGGGAGCTGTTTTTT. Protein: CASSADRWGNTGELFF.

This chain connects TRBV7-9 to TRBJ2-3, with D uncertain. Trimming removed 7 bases from V and 2 bases from J, with 13 bases in between. Looked up from germline, CDR1 is SEHNR and CDR2 is FQNEAQ (reference sequence). The CDR3 consists of 14 residues. This CDR3 reads CASIKLAATDTQYF. The CDR3 coding sequence is TGTGCCAGCATAAAGTTGGCGGCCACAGATACGCAGTATTTT. The whole variable domain, filled in from reference TRBV7-9 and TRBJ2-3, reads DTGVSQNPRHKITKRGQNVTFRCDPISEHNRLYWYRQTLGQGPEFLTYFQNEAQLEKSRLLSDRFSAERPKGSFSTLEIQRTEQGDSAMYLCASIKLAATDTQYFGPGTRLTVL.